The clone carrying this T cell receptor beta chain was detected ten times or more. This specimen comes from a study of T cells in Graves' hyperthyroidism and ophthalmopathy. Germline CDR1 is LNHNV and CDR2 is YYDKDF (reference sequence). This CDR3 is 14 amino acids long. V gave up 4 bases and J gave up 7 bases, with 11 bases separating them. Graves' hyperthyroidism qualified as stable when ophthalmopathy did not progress within 18 months. Uncontrolled infection, other autoimmune disease, pregnancy and lactation each barred patients from inclusion. Authors of the study amplified TCR beta CDR3 regions from RNA transcripts. The TCR CDR3 was amplified in a first-round RT-PCR using the HTBI primer set. TCRdb processed the multiplex PCR reads anew with MiXCR; each CDR3 protein has one entry. The data contain hundreds of thousands of distinct CDR3 sequences, approximately 44% of them singletons.

The rearrangement joins TRBV15 to TRBJ1-6; D remains ambiguous. The TCR sequence derives from a woman between 18 and 29 years old with Graves' hyperthyroidism. What was sequenced was peripheral blood or thyroid tissue (not recorded which). CDR3: CATSTSGYNSPLHF. CDR3 in DNA: TGTGCCACCAGCACCTCGGGGTACAATTCACCCCTCCACTTT.